Presented here are 5 T cell receptor beta chains from one specimen sequenced in a study of blood T cell repertoires in COVID-19. The repertoire was sequenced with immunoSEQ multiplex PCR; TCRdb's copy has only in-frame clones and lacks some. The sample contains roughly 90,000 clones, over 80% of which appear only once. Sequencing was done on a sample of peripheral blood. The receptors derive from a woman aged 70 to 79 with acute or convalescent COVID-19.

This chain connects TRBV18 to TRBJ2-3; no clear D. Germline-derived CDR1 and CDR2 are KGHSH and LQKENI. This CDR3 contains 15 residues. Trimming stripped 0 bases from V and 7 bases from J, with 14 bases between. CDR3 coding DNA: TGTGCCAGCTCACCACCGTTAGAGAACGGTTATACGCAGTATTTT. It specifies CASSPPLENGYTQYF.

The V gene is TRBV29-1, the J gene TRBJ1-2; possibly TRBD1 for D (5 bases). Looked up from germline, CDR1 is SQVTM and CDR2 is ANQGSEA. This CDR3 spans 11 amino acids. CDR3 DNA sequence: TGCGGGGGAGGGAGGGACTATGGCTACACCTTC. Translated: CGGGRDYGYTF.

DNA for the CDR3: TGTGCCAGCTCACCGGGAGGTGCAGATACGCAGTATTTT. Translation gives CASSPGGADTQYF. This rearrangement joins TRBV18 to TRBJ2-3; the D gene is possibly TRBD2 (6 bases). The germline V gene has CDR1 KGHSH and CDR2 LQKENI. Trimming removed 3 bases at V and 4 bases at J, with 8 bases between. The CDR3 consists of 13 residues.

This clone was seen only a few times. The chain combines TRBV9 with TRBJ2-2, with D possibly matching TRBD1 (5 bases). The V gene lost 3 bases and the J gene lost 1 base, with 13 bases spanning the gap. Germline CDR1 reads SGDLS; CDR2 reads YYNGEE. The CDR3 spans 16 residues. The CDR3 DNA reads as TGTGCCAGCAGCGACGTGGGCAGGGTGAACACCGGGGAGCTGTTTTTT. Its protein is CASSDVGRVNTGELFF.

This sequence joins TRBV19 and TRBJ1-5; maybe TRBD1 (6 bases). The CDR3 has 18 amino acids. V gave up 5 bases and J gave up 0 bases, with 20 bases separating them. In germline, CDR1 is LNHDA, CDR2 SQIVND (reference sequence). CDR3 in amino acids: CASSLQGRRGYSNQPQHF. The DNA of the CDR3 is TGTGCCAGTAGTCTACAGGGTAGGAGAGGGTATAGCAATCAGCCCCAGCATTTT. Full variable domain (outside the CDR3, taken from reference TRBV19 and TRBJ1-5): DGGITQSPKYLFRKEGQNVTLSCEQNLNHDAMYWYRQDPGQGLRLIYYSQIVNDFQKGDIAEGYSVSREKKESFPLTVTSAQKNPTAFYLCASSLQGRRGYSNQPQHFGDGTRLSIL.